Listed below are T cell receptor beta chains from one sample, sequenced in a study of CD8 T cells in Susac syndrome. Each CDR3 protein is one row after TCRdb ran MiXCR on the immunoSEQ multiplex PCR reads. The sample carries hundreds of thousands of distinct CDR3 sequences, about 82% recorded once. The sample consisted of CD8+ T cells from PBMCs. These receptors originate from a human donor with multiple sclerosis. The CDR3 runs from the conserved cysteine through the conserved F or W. D genes are given only for firm matches. Some rows mark clone size as missing; the rest say once, few, many or name a class of expanded clone.

CDR3 DNA | CDR3 protein | D gene | J gene | clone size | V gene
TGTGCCAGCAGGGCTGGTGGGGGGAGATACGAGCAGTACTTC | CASRAGGGRYEQYF | NA | TRBJ2-7 | NA | TRBV12-3/TRBV12-4
TGCGCCAGCAGCTTGGCCTTGGACAGTGGCCAAATGACTGAAGCTTTCTTT | CASSLALDSGQMTEAFF | NA | TRBJ1-1 | NA | TRBV5-1
TGTGCCAGCAGCTTGGCCGGGAGGGATAGCACAGATACGCAGTATTTT | CASSLAGRDSTDTQYF | TRBD2 | TRBJ2-3 | NA | TRBV5-6
TGTGCCACCAGCAGAGGAGGGGGGTCGTCGACCCTCCACTTT | CATSRGGGSSTLHF | NA | TRBJ1-6 | NA | TRBV15
TGTGCCAGTAGGTCCGGAGTGTTCGATGAGCAGTTCTTC | CASRSGVFDEQFF | NA | TRBJ2-1 | NA | TRBV19
TGCGCCAGCAGCCCAAGAAGCAGCGGCATAAATGAGCAGTTCTTC | CASSPRSSGINEQFF | NA | TRBJ2-1 | NA | TRBV5-1
TGCAGCGTTGAGGACAAAAGCACAGATACGCAGTATTTT | CSVEDKSTDTQYF | NA | TRBJ2-3 | NA | TRBV29-1
TGTGCCAGCAGGACCGTCAAAGCTAACTATGGCTACACCTTC | CASRTVKANYGYTF | NA | TRBJ1-2 | NA | TRBV6-7
TGTGCCAGCGCGGACAAGAACACCGGGGAGCTGTTTTTT | CASADKNTGELFF | NA | TRBJ2-2 | NA | TRBV9
TGCCGCCCGGGGGGGGACAGACTCTCTGGGGCCAACGTCCTGACTTTC | CRPGGDRLSGANVLTF | NA | TRBJ2-6 | NA | TRBV29-1
TGTGCCAGCAGCTTGCTCGCGGTCCCGGCGTATACGCAGTATTTT | CASSLLAVPAYTQYF | NA | TRBJ2-3 | NA | TRBV5-6
TGTGCCAGCAGCTCATGGCCGAACGTGGGACTAGCGGGATCTCGGGATACGCAGTATTTT | CASSSWPNVGLAGSRDTQYF | TRBD2 | TRBJ2-3 | NA | TRBV7-6
TGTGCCAGCGGGGAAGACTCGGCGTACAATCAGCCCCAGCATTTT | CASGEDSAYNQPQHF | NA | TRBJ1-5 | NA | TRBV6-2/TRBV6-3
TGTGCCAGCAGCTTTTCGATAGAGACCCAGTACTTC | CASSFSIETQYF | NA | TRBJ2-5 | once | TRBV7-2
TGTGCCAGCAGCCATGGACCCTCTTCTGGGGCCAACGTCCTGACTTTC | CASSHGPSSGANVLTF | NA | TRBJ2-6 | NA | TRBV6-1
TGTGCCAGTGGTCTAATTCCGGACAGCCAAATAAACTATGGCTACACCTTC | CASGLIPDSQINYGYTF | NA | TRBJ1-2 | once | TRBV19
TGTGCCATAATGACAGGGGAGAACACCGGGGAGCTGTTTTTT | CAIMTGENTGELFF | TRBD1 | TRBJ2-2 | NA | TRBV10-3
TGCAGTGCTAGGCCCGGGACTTCGGGAGATGCGCAGTATTTT | CSARPGTSGDAQYF | NA | TRBJ2-3 | NA | TRBV20-1